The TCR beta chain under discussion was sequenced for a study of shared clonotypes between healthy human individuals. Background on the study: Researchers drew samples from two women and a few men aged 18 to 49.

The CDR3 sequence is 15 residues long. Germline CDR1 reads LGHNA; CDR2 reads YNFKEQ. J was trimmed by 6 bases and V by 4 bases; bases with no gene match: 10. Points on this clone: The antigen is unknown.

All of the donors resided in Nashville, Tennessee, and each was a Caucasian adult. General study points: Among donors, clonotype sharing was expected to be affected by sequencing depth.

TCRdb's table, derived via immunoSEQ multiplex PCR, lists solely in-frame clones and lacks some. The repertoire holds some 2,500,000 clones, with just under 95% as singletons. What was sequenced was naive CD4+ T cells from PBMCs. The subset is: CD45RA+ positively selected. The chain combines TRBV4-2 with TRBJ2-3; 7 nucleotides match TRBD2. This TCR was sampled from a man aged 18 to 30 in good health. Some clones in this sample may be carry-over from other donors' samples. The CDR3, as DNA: TGTGCCAGCAGCCGGGAGGGGACCCAACGGGATACGCAGTATTTT. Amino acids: CASSREGTQRDTQYF.